A selection of T cell receptor beta chains follows, all from one sample in a study of patients and donors after allogeneic stem cell transplantation. TCRdb passed the RT-PCR reads through MiXCR, listing each CDR3 protein once. The sample holds about 110,000 distinct CDR3 sequences, approximately 40% seen once. Sequenced sample: blood, either unsorted or a sorted T cell fraction (not recorded which). Every receptor here comes from a human donor who was either an allogeneic HSCT recipient or a stem cell or donor lymphocyte infusion donor (not recorded which). It is not recorded whose cells these are; they may come from a transplant donor. CDR3s leave out the opening cysteine and the closing phenylalanine or tryptophan. The order of the fields is V gene, J gene, CDR3 protein.

v_call: TRBV20-1; j_call: TRBJ1-6; cdr3_aa: SATGTAGSPLH
v_call: TRBV24-1; j_call: TRBJ2-6; cdr3_aa: ATSDGLGGANVLT
v_call: TRBV28; j_call: TRBJ1-5; cdr3_aa: ASSSGPGYSNQPQH
v_call: TRBV12-3/TRBV12-4; j_call: TRBJ2-1; cdr3_aa: ASSSPAGASEQF
v_call: TRBV6-6; j_call: TRBJ2-3; cdr3_aa: ASSYGQGKDTQY
v_call: TRBV7-8; j_call: TRBJ2-5; cdr3_aa: ASSYGLAGWETQY
v_call: TRBV12-3/TRBV12-4; j_call: TRBJ2-6; cdr3_aa: ASRGEPAGANVLT
v_call: TRBV6-5; j_call: TRBJ2-3; cdr3_aa: ASRPRVASTDTQY
v_call: TRBV18; j_call: TRBJ1-5; cdr3_aa: ASSPNNQPQH
v_call: TRBV25-1; j_call: TRBJ2-7; cdr3_aa: ASSQAGGPYEQY
v_call: TRBV29-1; j_call: TRBJ2-7; cdr3_aa: SVKGQGSSEQY
v_call: TRBV12-3/TRBV12-4; j_call: TRBJ2-1; cdr3_aa: ASSFYANEQF
v_call: TRBV11-2; j_call: TRBJ1-2; cdr3_aa: ASSWSPDRLYGYT
v_call: TRBV5-5; j_call: TRBJ1-5; cdr3_aa: ASSTGQGVGNQPQH
v_call: TRBV28; j_call: TRBJ1-2; cdr3_aa: ASSLRMAGWGYT
v_call: TRBV7-9; j_call: TRBJ1-4; cdr3_aa: ASSSIKGRGEKLF
v_call: TRBV24-1; j_call: TRBJ2-3; cdr3_aa: AISDLIRDTQY
v_call: TRBV20-1; j_call: TRBJ2-3; cdr3_aa: SARSWWDTQY
v_call: TRBV12-5; j_call: TRBJ2-2; cdr3_aa: ATRGFAGGTGELF
v_call: TRBV20-1; j_call: TRBJ2-7; cdr3_aa: SASRDDKQY
v_call: TRBV15; j_call: TRBJ1-2; cdr3_aa: ATSRDPLTPNYGYT
v_call: TRBV29-1; j_call: TRBJ2-7; cdr3_aa: SVGPGLQPYEQY
v_call: TRBV6-5; j_call: TRBJ1-4; cdr3_aa: ASSRTKDTVRANEKLF
v_call: TRBV4-2; j_call: TRBJ2-7; cdr3_aa: ASSQPRLAGTRLGSYEQY
v_call: TRBV25-1; j_call: TRBJ1-2; cdr3_aa: ANSGEGPDYT
v_call: TRBV18; j_call: TRBJ2-1; cdr3_aa: ASSPPGLAGGVNEQF
v_call: TRBV4-2; j_call: TRBJ2-2; cdr3_aa: ASSQNNRELGTGELF
v_call: TRBV4-2; j_call: TRBJ2-2; cdr3_aa: ASSQGGSLDTGELF
v_call: TRBV5-1; j_call: TRBJ2-7; cdr3_aa: ASSLAWAGTPYEQY
v_call: TRBV7-6; j_call: TRBJ2-2; cdr3_aa: ASSPSSGNTGELF
v_call: TRBV29-1; j_call: TRBJ2-2; cdr3_aa: SVDGSTGELF
v_call: TRBV7-9; j_call: TRBJ1-2; cdr3_aa: ASSLDPEPVAYGYT
v_call: TRBV12-3/TRBV12-4; j_call: TRBJ1-5; cdr3_aa: ASSLRRRDQPQH
v_call: TRBV28; j_call: TRBJ1-1; cdr3_aa: ATKGGFWEAEAF
v_call: TRBV2; j_call: TRBJ1-4; cdr3_aa: ASSSANAMIKANEKLF
v_call: TRBV7-8; j_call: TRBJ2-1; cdr3_aa: ASSAGGGNYYNEQF
v_call: TRBV7-9; j_call: TRBJ1-1; cdr3_aa: ASGPRGAGTEAF
v_call: TRBV6-5; j_call: TRBJ2-7; cdr3_aa: ASSYSFVSYEQY
v_call: TRBV7-9; j_call: TRBJ1-4; cdr3_aa: ASRRRDENEKLF
v_call: TRBV7-8; j_call: TRBJ1-4; cdr3_aa: ASSLARGRLF
v_call: TRBV5-1; j_call: TRBJ1-1; cdr3_aa: ASSPGPRGRNTEAF
v_call: TRBV28; j_call: TRBJ1-6; cdr3_aa: ASSFGVWGGNSPLH
v_call: TRBV5-1; j_call: TRBJ2-1; cdr3_aa: ASSQPSGSSYNEQF
v_call: TRBV27; j_call: TRBJ1-2; cdr3_aa: ASSLRGGYGYT
v_call: TRBV20-1; j_call: TRBJ1-2; cdr3_aa: SAGPWGGTYGYT
v_call: TRBV20-1; j_call: TRBJ2-1; cdr3_aa: SLLGQFSGRPDEQF
v_call: TRBV20-1; j_call: TRBJ2-7; cdr3_aa: SASKVTGDSYEQY
v_call: TRBV2; j_call: TRBJ1-5; cdr3_aa: ASSYDRSQPQH
v_call: TRBV6-5; j_call: TRBJ1-3; cdr3_aa: ASRPDPLKRNTIY
v_call: TRBV11-2; j_call: TRBJ1-4; cdr3_aa: ASSSRRATNEKLF
v_call: TRBV5-1; j_call: TRBJ2-7; cdr3_aa: ASSLGDTYEQY
v_call: TRBV4-2; j_call: TRBJ2-2; cdr3_aa: ASSQVVVEAGELF